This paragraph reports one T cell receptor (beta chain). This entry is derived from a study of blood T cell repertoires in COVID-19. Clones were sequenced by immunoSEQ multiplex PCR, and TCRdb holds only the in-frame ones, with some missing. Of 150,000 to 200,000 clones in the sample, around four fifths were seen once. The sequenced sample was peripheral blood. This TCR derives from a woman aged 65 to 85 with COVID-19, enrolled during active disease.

This chain's CDR3 is CASTSVSGTYTGELFF. The CDR3, as DNA: TGTGCCAGCACCTCCGTAAGCGGCACTTACACCGGGGAGCTGTTTTTT. The rearrangement links TRBV7-2 to TRBJ2-2; the D gene is possibly TRBD2 (5 bases). CDR1 SGHTA and CDR2 FQGNSA come from the germline V gene. V dropped 7 bases and J dropped 3 bases, with 18 bases sitting between them. The CDR3 has 16 residues. Together with reference TRBV7-2 and TRBJ2-2, the CDR3 gives the full variable domain: GAGVSQSPSNKVTEKGKDVELRCDPISGHTALYWYRQSLGQGLEFLIYFQGNSAPDKSGLPSDRFSAERTGGSVSTLTIQRTQQEDSAVYLCASTSVSGTYTGELFFGEGSRLTVL.